This T cell receptor (beta chain) was recorded in a study of T-cell reconstitution after alpha-beta-depleted transplantation in children. Study conclusions and caveats: Once a year had passed after transplant, T-cell counts and diversity came mostly from newly produced T cells. The origin of alpha-beta T cells about two months after transplant was reportedly several hundred expanded graft clones. At day 60, the high TCRbeta diversity found in some patients originated from recipient T cells and thymic progenitors that had survived.

Construction of the TCRbeta library involved unique molecular identifiers. MiXCR was run by TCRdb on the PCR reads, yielding one entry per CDR3 protein. The sample contains about 980,000 distinct CDR3 sequences, roughly 31% of which appear only once. There are a few counts of this clonotype. Its specificity is unknown. The CDR3 is made up of 13 amino acids. Losses at the gene ends were 5 bases for V and 5 bases for J; bases not matched to a gene: 5. Germline-derived CDR1 and CDR2 are MNHEY and SMNVEV (reference sequence). The sequences come from PBMCs, mostly from graft donor cells, collected 360 days after TCRalphabeta/CD19-depleted stem cell transplant. The chain joins TRBV27 to TRBJ2-7; TRBD1 agrees at 8 bases. The sequence was collected from a boy in the first two years of life who had a stem cell transplant for SCID, so the T cells may come from the graft donor. The CDR3 spells CASSRQGIDEQYF. The DNA of the CDR3 is TGTGCCAGCAGTAGACAGGGGATAGACGAGCAGTACTTC.